This entry describes one T cell receptor (beta chain). What it recognizes is unknown. One junction end does not reproduce the germline sequence, and a read error may be involved. The source of the sample is a study of metastatic and nonmetastatic thyroid tumors. Study-level background: The authors compared repertoires across blood and tumor or nodule tissue from malignant and benign thyroid patients. Study conclusions and caveats: In both blood and tumor samples, TCR beta diversity was reported significantly higher for malignant than benign nodules.

Per the germline V gene, CDR1 is SGHNT and CDR2 is YENEEA. The CDR3 has 15 amino acids. Authors' analysis steps: CDR3 differences across clinicopathological groups were used to build a distant-metastasis classifier for papillary thyroid cancer. TCRdb re-analyzed the PCR reads through MiXCR. Here the V and J calls rest on TCRdb's processing, not on the authors' analysis. The repertoire holds around 21,000 clones, with around 16% as singletons. Nobody among the patients had been given any treatment before thyroid surgery. The sample comprised blood. The sequence was collected from a male donor with papillary thyroid cancer or a benign thyroid nodule (not recorded which). Some clones in this sample may be carry-over from other donors' samples. V gene TRBV11-3 combines with J gene TRBJ2-3; 11 nucleotides align to TRBD2. As DNA, the CDR3 is TGTGCCAACAGCCAGACTAGCGGGGCGACAGATACGCATTATTTT. The encoded protein is CANSQTSGATDTHYF.